These T cell receptor beta chains were read from a single sample in a study of T cell repertoires and HLA-DP antigens. These receptors' targets are unknown. Clones were sequenced by immunoSEQ multiplex PCR, and TCRdb holds only the in-frame ones, with some missing. The data contain tens of thousands of clones, roughly 75% of them singletons. What was sequenced was CD4+ T cells from PBMCs. The origin of the receptors is a man between 60 and 70 years old in good health and CMV-seronegative. CDR3s include the opening cysteine and the closing phenylalanine or tryptophan. The order of the fields is D gene, clone size, V gene, J gene, CDR3 protein, CDR3 DNA. D genes are given only for firm matches. Not all rows give a size; the values are once, few, many and, for expanded clones, a class.

D gene: TRBD1
clone size: NA
V gene: TRBV5-4
J gene: TRBJ2-5
CDR3 protein: CASSPSQRTGGGETQYF
CDR3 DNA: TGTGCCAGCAGCCCATCCCAAAGGACAGGGGGCGGAGAGACCCAGTACTTC

D gene: TRBD1
clone size: NA
V gene: TRBV7-9
J gene: TRBJ2-3
CDR3 protein: CASSPGQGEDTQYF
CDR3 DNA: TGTGCCAGCAGCCCCGGACAGGGTGAAGATACGCAGTATTTT

D gene: TRBD2
clone size: NA
V gene: TRBV5-1
J gene: TRBJ2-1
CDR3 protein: CASSQSGRAGDEQFF
CDR3 DNA: TGCGCCAGCAGCCAAAGCGGGAGGGCCGGGGATGAGCAGTTCTTC

D gene: NA
clone size: NA
V gene: TRBV18
J gene: TRBJ2-1
CDR3 protein: CASSPPVNEQFF
CDR3 DNA: TGTGCCAGCTCACCACCGGTAAATGAGCAGTTCTTC

D gene: TRBD1
clone size: NA
V gene: TRBV7-8
J gene: TRBJ1-4
CDR3 protein: CASSSLDRGQGEKLFF
CDR3 DNA: TGTGCCAGCAGCTCCCTGGACAGGGGCCAGGGTGAAAAACTGTTTTTT

D gene: TRBD2
clone size: NA
V gene: TRBV19
J gene: TRBJ2-3
CDR3 protein: CASSTPREGGTDTQYF
CDR3 DNA: TGTGCCAGTAGTACCCCCAGGGAGGGTGGCACAGATACGCAGTATTTT

D gene: TRBD2
clone size: NA
V gene: TRBV5-1
J gene: TRBJ2-5
CDR3 protein: CASSSRLGAGGLETQYF
CDR3 DNA: TGCGCCAGCAGCTCCCGGTTAGGCGCGGGGGGGTTAGAGACCCAGTACTTC

D gene: NA
clone size: NA
V gene: TRBV30
J gene: TRBJ1-6
CDR3 protein: CACRVFGDSPLHF
CDR3 DNA: TGTGCCTGTAGGGTCTTTGGGGATTCACCCCTCCACTTT

D gene: TRBD1
clone size: NA
V gene: TRBV13
J gene: TRBJ1-4
CDR3 protein: CASSLTRGTGLHEKLFF
CDR3 DNA: TGTGCCAGCAGCCTCACCCGGGGGACAGGGCTTCATGAAAAACTGTTTTTT

D gene: TRBD2
clone size: NA
V gene: TRBV5-6
J gene: TRBJ2-1
CDR3 protein: CASSPFSGDSYNEQFF
CDR3 DNA: TGTGCCAGCAGCCCATTCAGCGGGGACTCCTACAATGAGCAGTTCTTC

D gene: NA
clone size: NA
V gene: TRBV2
J gene: TRBJ2-2
CDR3 protein: CASSAQVTGELFF
CDR3 DNA: TGTGCCAGCAGCGCACAAGTCACCGGGGAGCTGTTTTTT

D gene: NA
clone size: NA
V gene: TRBV19
J gene: TRBJ1-2
CDR3 protein: CATREFYGYTF
CDR3 DNA: TGTGCCACCAGAGAGTTCTATGGCTACACCTTC

D gene: TRBD1
clone size: once
V gene: TRBV5-4
J gene: TRBJ1-1
CDR3 protein: CASTKGGGALNTEAFF
CDR3 DNA: TGTGCCAGCACCAAGGGAGGGGGCGCATTGAACACTGAAGCTTTCTTT

D gene: NA
clone size: NA
V gene: TRBV6-1
J gene: TRBJ2-5
CDR3 protein: CASSREETQYF
CDR3 DNA: TGTGCCAGCAGTCGCGAAGAGACCCAGTACTTC

D gene: NA
clone size: NA
V gene: TRBV30
J gene: TRBJ1-4
CDR3 protein: CAWGTTARGEKLFF
CDR3 DNA: TGTGCCTGGGGGACAACGGCGAGGGGTGAAAAACTGTTTTTT

D gene: NA
clone size: NA
V gene: TRBV6-6
J gene: TRBJ2-3
CDR3 protein: CASSYSEQSTDTQYF
CDR3 DNA: TGTGCCAGCAGTTACTCAGAGCAGAGCACAGATACGCAGTATTTT

D gene: NA
clone size: NA
V gene: TRBV4-3
J gene: TRBJ1-4
CDR3 protein: CASSRSAGGANEKLFF
CDR3 DNA: TGCGCCAGCAGCCGATCGGCGGGGGGTGCTAATGAAAAACTGTTTTTT

D gene: NA
clone size: NA
V gene: TRBV6-5
J gene: TRBJ1-6
CDR3 protein: CASRSSNRGRLHF
CDR3 DNA: TGTGCCAGCAGATCCTCCAACCGGGGCCGACTCCACTTT

D gene: NA
clone size: NA
V gene: TRBV7-8
J gene: TRBJ2-3
CDR3 protein: CASGNQAGSTDTQYF
CDR3 DNA: TGTGCCAGCGGGAACCAGGCAGGGAGCACAGATACGCAGTATTTT

D gene: TRBD1
clone size: NA
V gene: TRBV15
J gene: TRBJ1-5
CDR3 protein: CATSRDLGTGFNQPQHF
CDR3 DNA: TGTGCCACCAGCAGAGATCTTGGGACAGGGTTTAATCAGCCCCAGCATTTT

D gene: TRBD1
clone size: NA
V gene: TRBV18
J gene: TRBJ1-1
CDR3 protein: CASSQDRGNTEAFF
CDR3 DNA: TGTGCCAGCTCCCAAGACAGGGGGAACACTGAAGCTTTCTTT

D gene: TRBD2
clone size: NA
V gene: TRBV10-2
J gene: TRBJ2-1
CDR3 protein: CASSEPRGGAGILVNEQFF
CDR3 DNA: TGCGCCAGCAGTGAACCCCGCGGGGGGGCCGGGATACTAGTAAATGAGCAGTTCTTC

D gene: NA
clone size: NA
V gene: TRBV19
J gene: TRBJ2-2
CDR3 protein: CASLGLPTGELFF
CDR3 DNA: TGTGCCAGTCTTGGCCTCCCCACCGGGGAGCTGTTTTTT

D gene: NA
clone size: NA
V gene: TRBV10-1
J gene: TRBJ1-1
CDR3 protein: CASSESTGRGNTEAFF
CDR3 DNA: TGCGCCAGCAGTGAGTCTACAGGTCGGGGGAACACTGAAGCTTTCTTT

D gene: NA
clone size: once
V gene: TRBV19
J gene: TRBJ1-2
CDR3 protein: CASSPGRSNYGYTF
CDR3 DNA: TGTGCCAGTAGTCCCGGACGTAGCAACTATGGCTACACCTTC

D gene: TRBD1
clone size: NA
V gene: TRBV28
J gene: TRBJ2-3
CDR3 protein: CASRGTGGDTQYF
CDR3 DNA: TGTGCCAGCAGGGGGACAGGGGGGGATACGCAGTATTTT

D gene: NA
clone size: few
V gene: TRBV18
J gene: TRBJ2-5
CDR3 protein: CASSPPIRGKTQYF
CDR3 DNA: TGTGCCAGCTCACCACCTATTAGGGGAAAGACCCAGTACTTC

D gene: NA
clone size: few
V gene: TRBV6-1
J gene: TRBJ1-2
CDR3 protein: CASNPAQVRNGYTF
CDR3 DNA: TGTGCCAGCAACCCGGCGCAGGTGCGGAATGGCTACACCTTC